This record covers a single T cell receptor (beta chain). Its antigen remains unknown. Before sequencing took place, the ViraFEST assay used viral peptide pools to expand antigen-specific CD4+ T cells. Following culture for under 12 days, CD4+ T cells were isolated. Subjects were given two BNT162b2 or mRNA-1273 vaccine doses. Having tested negative for nucleocapsid antibodies, the vaccine recipients showed no prior SARS-CoV-2 infection. Each culture had half its medium swapped for IL-2 medium on days 3 and 7. V lost 2 bases, J lost 12 bases, and 11 bases lay in between. The CDR3 has 13 amino acids. Germline CDR1 is KGHSH and CDR2 is LQKENI. These data come from a study of vaccination effects on CD4 cells after COVID-19. Across the study: A median of 72 days separated the second dose and sampling.

The table came from immunoSEQ multiplex PCR; TCRdb's copy has only in-frame clones and leaves some out. This sample yields more than 20,000 clones, of which more than 70% are seen a single time; around a tenth belongs to the top ten. The TCR sequence derives from a human donor who received a COVID-19 vaccine. The source material was CD4+ T cells from PBMCs cultured with HCoV-229E spike peptides, sampled after COVID-19 vaccination. This sequence joins TRBV18 and TRBJ1-6; no clear D. The CDR3 spells CASSPKTEGPLHF. The CDR3 nucleotides read TGTGCCAGCTCACCAAAGACGGAGGGACCCCTCCACTTT.